This is a list of T cell receptor beta chains from one sample in a study of blood T cell repertoires in COVID-19. Sequenced by immunoSEQ multiplex PCR; TCRdb stores in-frame clones only, minus some. The sample includes 310,000 or so clones, about 83% of them seen just once. Sequencing input: peripheral blood. These receptors came from a woman aged 45-59 years with acute or convalescent COVID-19. The CDR3 runs from the conserved cysteine through the conserved F or W. D genes are given only for firm matches. Clone size is not always given. Where it is, it says once, few, many or a class for expanded clones.

V,J,D,size,CDR3
TRBV12-3/TRBV12-4,TRBJ1-5,TRBD1,.,CASRQGGQPQHF
TRBV11-2,TRBJ2-2,TRBD2,.,CASRLIAGGPAGELFF
TRBV11-2,TRBJ2-3,.,.,CASSLPGSRTDTQYF
TRBV2,TRBJ2-2,.,.,CASSDPGLNVDTGELFF
TRBV5-8,TRBJ1-2,.,.,CASSQRQLHYGYTF
TRBV2,TRBJ1-6,TRBD1,.,CASSPRTGGNSPLHF
TRBV29-1,TRBJ2-7,TRBD1,.,CSAGRDRVYEQYF
TRBV7-9,TRBJ1-3,TRBD1,.,CASSLGTGQGEAGNTIYF
TRBV5-4,TRBJ1-4,.,.,CASSSQGGDEKLFF
TRBV2,TRBJ1-1,.,.,CASSVHSQGVEAFF
TRBV12-3/TRBV12-4,TRBJ1-2,.,.,CASSRLGGRGYTF
TRBV18,TRBJ2-7,TRBD1,.,CASTGQGGDEQYF
TRBV7-2,TRBJ1-2,.,.,CASSSDSAPYGYTF
TRBV19,TRBJ1-4,TRBD1,.,CASRLRGTNEKLFF
TRBV19,TRBJ2-5,.,.,CASSMIGGGEKTQYF
TRBV2,TRBJ2-3,TRBD1,.,CASDRGSFTDTQYF
TRBV6-5,TRBJ1-5,.,.,CASRTGGNQPQHF
TRBV15,TRBJ2-3,.,.,CATSLLGVTDTQYF
TRBV10-2,TRBJ1-1,.,few,CASSEIWGQNTEAFF
TRBV13,TRBJ1-2,TRBD1,.,CASSSLRQGAGYFYGYTF
TRBV2,TRBJ1-2,TRBD1,.,CASTGQVEGYTF
TRBV6-5,TRBJ2-1,.,.,CASSYSGPNEQFF
TRBV6-5,TRBJ1-3,.,.,CASSYSQVSSGNTIYF
TRBV28,TRBJ1-2,.,.,CASSPTGPPYGYTF
TRBV5-1,TRBJ1-1,TRBD1,.,CASRDRGRGEAFF
TRBV6-5,TRBJ2-2,.,.,CASSYSIAGELFF
TRBV7-9,TRBJ2-7,.,.,CASSPMSVSEQYF
TRBV20-1,TRBJ1-1,.,.,CSAREPTEAFF
TRBV24-1,TRBJ1-2,TRBD1,few,CATSDSGRGEYGYTF
TRBV19,TRBJ1-2,TRBD1,.,CASSRTGFGYGYTF
TRBV6-5,TRBJ1-2,.,.,CASSYSGGNNYGYTF
TRBV19,TRBJ2-3,.,.,CASNRALPTDTQYF
TRBV24-1,TRBJ1-5,.,.,CATSDTRGGHSNQPQHF
TRBV5-5,TRBJ1-5,TRBD1,.,CASSLAVGQGAKPQHF
TRBV27,TRBJ1-1,.,.,CASGLAGNTEAFF
TRBV11-2,TRBJ2-7,TRBD2,.,CASSPGLADEQYF
TRBV3-1/TRBV3-2,TRBJ2-2,TRBD2,.,CASSPGLINTGELFF
TRBV30,TRBJ2-4,TRBD1,once,CAWSDRGRGMDIQYF
TRBV7-9,TRBJ1-1,TRBD1,few,CASSFGTDTEAFF
TRBV6-5,TRBJ1-4,.,once,CASSYSRGDEKLFF
TRBV27,TRBJ2-5,.,.,CASSPTVQETQYF